This TCR beta chain originates from a study of CD8 T cells in Susac syndrome. RNA, at 0.5 to 1 ug, was reverse transcribed with random hexamers. With immunoSEQ multiplex PCR, TCR beta CDR3 was amplified across 54 Vbeta and 13 Jbeta. One entry per CDR3 protein results from TCRdb running MiXCR on the immunoSEQ multiplex PCR reads. The sample records approximately 210,000 distinct CDR3 sequences, 95% being singletons. V was trimmed by 2 bases and J by 6 bases, leaving 14 bases between them. The germline gives CDR1 SGHAT, CDR2 FQNNGV. The CDR3 consists of 15 residues. Sequencing was carried out using CD4+ T cells from PBMCs. This chain joins TRBV11-2 and TRBJ1-5, with D uncertain. The clonotype originates from a human donor with multiple sclerosis. The CDR3: CASSLSIDGSQPQHF. The CDR3 DNA reads as TGTGCCAGCAGCTTATCAATAGATGGGAGTCAGCCCCAGCATTTT.